The sequence of this T cell receptor beta chain was determined in a study of OX40 agonist ivuxolimab in advanced cancers. Autoimmune disease history or systemic immunosuppression was exclusionary. Cycle 7 day 1, cycle 4 day 1, and baseline were the timepoints at which blood was sampled. The length of the CDR3 is 14 residues. The germline CDR1 and CDR2 sequences are MNHEY and SMNVEV (reference sequence). The V and J ends lost 3 bases and 4 bases respectively, with 12 bases between them. Profiled with immunoSEQ multiplex PCR; TCRdb holds only in-frame clones, not every one. The data contain about 67,000 clones, roughly 85% of them singletons.

The clonotype was recovered from an adult with an advanced solid tumor such as melanoma, head and neck, liver or kidney cancer. The sample was CD4+ or CD8+ T cells sorted from blood, taken in a trial of the OX40 agonist ivuxolimab. The chain carries TRBV27 and TRBJ1-1; D might be TRBD1 (5 bases). CDR3 nucleotide sequence: TGTGCCAGCAGTTTGGTTGGGGCCGGCACTGAAGCTTTCTTT. Its protein is CASSLVGAGTEAFF.